The 26 T cell receptor beta chains given below trace back to one sample, sequenced in a study of technical replicates of blood from a handful of donors. Generated by immunoSEQ multiplex PCR, the TCRdb table keeps only in-frame clones and is missing some. The table lists 60,000 to 90,000 clones, approximately 92% of them singletons, with 0.36% in the top ten. Sequencing input: T cells isolated from PBMCs. The receptor source for this set is a human donor in good health.

V and J are TRBV10-3 and TRBJ2-2; possible D gene TRBD2, 7 bases. With 8 bases removed from V and 4 bases from J, the gap between germline ends came to 17 bases. Germline V gene lookup returns CDR1 ENHRY and CDR2 SYGVKD. This CDR3 has 15 residues. The CDR3 coding sequence is TGTGCCATCTTGGGGGCGGGAGTAAGCACCGGGGAGCTGTTTTTT. Translating gives CAILGAGVSTGELFF.

CDR3 bases: TGTGCCAGCAGCTTAGAATCGGTCTATTCCTACGAGCAGTACTTC. It specifies CASSLESVYSYEQYF. V is TRBV11-2 and J is TRBJ2-7; D remains ambiguous. The CDR3 has 15 amino acids. CDR1 is SGHAT, CDR2 FQNNGV, per germline. Trimming took off 0 bases at V and 1 base at J, with 10 bases between the two ends.

V usage is TRBV9 and J usage is TRBJ2-3; D is unclear. V lost 2 bases to trimming and J lost 1 base, with 11 bases between them. The CDR3 loop spans 15 amino acids. Germline V CDR1 and CDR2: SGDLS, YYNGEE. CDR3 sequence: CASSVTVVGTDTQYF. The CDR3 DNA reads as TGTGCCAGCAGCGTTACTGTAGTTGGCACAGATACGCAGTATTTT.

CDR3 in DNA: TGTGCCAGTAGTATAGGCAGGGCTAACTATGGCTACACCTTC. It is translated as CASSIGRANYGYTF. The chain employs TRBV19 and TRBJ1-2, with D tentatively TRBD1 (5 bases). The CDR3 has 14 residues. V dropped 1 base and J dropped 0 bases, with 6 bases sitting between them. The germline gives CDR1 LNHDA, CDR2 SQIVND (reference sequence).

The V gene is TRBV10-3, the J gene TRBJ2-2; TRBD2 is a possible D gene (5 bases). From germline, CDR1 is ENHRY and CDR2 SYGVKD. V lost 3 bases and J 5 bases, leaving 7 bases between the germline ends. The CDR3 is made up of 13 amino acids. This chain's CDR3 is CAISDRETGELFF. CDR3 coding DNA: TGTGCCATCAGTGATAGGGAGACCGGGGAGCTGTTTTTT.

J is TRBJ2-7 and V is TRBV30; 12 bases line up with TRBD1. The CDR3 covers 17 residues. CDR1 and CDR2 (germline): GTSNPN, SVGIG (reference sequence). V was pared by 4 bases and J by 1 base, with 11 bases of the junction left unmatched. The CDR3 bases are TGTGCCTGGAATAAGGGGACAGGGGGCCAACGTTCCTACGAGCAGTACTTC. Amino acids: CAWNKGTGGQRSYEQYF.

This clone came up a few times. The chain links TRBV6-5 to TRBJ1-1; D gene ambiguous. The CDR3 spans 14 residues. Germline V lookup: CDR1 MNHEY, CDR2 SVGAGI. Trimming removed 5 bases from V and 9 bases from J, with 19 bases in between. CDR3 loop: CASSPNLPWQKAFF. For the CDR3, the DNA is TGTGCCAGCAGTCCCAACCTGCCTTGGCAGAAAGCTTTCTTT.

The chain links TRBV4-1 to TRBJ2-5, with 7 bases identical to TRBD2. This CDR3 has 17 residues. Trimming at V came to 0 bases and at J to 3 bases, leaving 10 bases not matched to a gene. Germline V CDR1 and CDR2: MGHRA, YSYEKL. For the CDR3, the DNA is TGCGCCAGCAGCCAAGACATGGATGTCCTAGCGGAAGAGACCCAGTACTTC. Its protein is CASSQDMDVLAEETQYF.

The chain links TRBV30 to TRBJ1-3; 8 nucleotides agree with TRBD1. V dropped 5 bases and J dropped 3; count of bases not matched to a gene: 6. Germline loops: CDR1 GTSNPN, CDR2 SVGIG (reference sequence). CDR3 length: 14 residues. The CDR3 here is CAWETGTGGNTIYF. CDR3 nucleotides: TGTGCCTGGGAGACAGGGACAGGTGGAAACACCATATATTTT. Full variable domain (rest looked up from reference TRBV30 and TRBJ1-3): SQTIHQWPATLVQPVGSPLSLECTVEGTSNPNLYWYRQAAGRGLQLLFYSVGIGQISSEVPQNLSASRPQDRQFILSSKKLLLSDSGFYLCAWETGTGGNTIYFGEGSWLTVV.

This clone was counted a few times. For the CDR3, the DNA is TGTGCCAGCACCTTGCACGGACTAGCGGGAGAAGGAACCGGGGAGCTGTTTTTT. Protein: CASTLHGLAGEGTGELFF. This chain links TRBV28 with TRBJ2-2; 13 nucleotides match TRBD2. CDR1 is MDHEN and CDR2 is SYDVKM in the germline V gene. This CDR3 has 18 residues. V shed 7 bases and J 5 bases; nucleotides not matched to a gene: 13. Drawing the rest from reference TRBV28 and TRBJ2-2, the complete variable domain is DVKVTQSSRYLVKRTGEKVFLECVQDMDHENMFWYRQDPGLGLRLIYFSYDVKMKEKGDIPEGYSVSREKKERFSLILESASTNQTSMYLCASTLHGLAGEGTGELFFGEGSRLTVL.

This sequence joins TRBV29-1 and TRBJ1-1, with 9 nucleotides matching TRBD1. V shed 1 base, J shed 4 bases, and the junction held 4 bases outside the gene matches. The CDR3 covers 14 residues. Per germline, CDR1 SQVTM and CDR2 ANQGSEA. The CDR3 DNA reads as TGCAGCGTTGAAGCGGGACAGGGATCCACTGAAGCTTTCTTT. This encodes CSVEAGQGSTEAFF.

A single count supports this clone. The chain couples TRBV5-1 to TRBJ2-3, with 7 bases fitting TRBD1. Germline V lookup: CDR1 SGHRS, CDR2 YFSETQ. The CDR3 extends over 15 amino acids. Trimming cost V 3 bases and J 2 bases; bases outside gene matches: 6. The CDR3 nucleotides read TGCGCCAGCAGCTACCGGGACAGCATCACAGATACGCAGTATTTT. Amino acid sequence: CASSYRDSITDTQYF.

The chain links TRBV9 to TRBJ2-7, with 8 positions matching TRBD1. With 0 bases clipped from V and 3 bases from J, the junction kept 11 bases outside the gene matches. Per germline, CDR1 SGDLS and CDR2 YYNGEE. The CDR3 loop spans 17 amino acids. The CDR3 is CASSVAHGTGNRYEQYF. CDR3 DNA: TGTGCCAGCAGCGTAGCTCATGGGACAGGTAATCGCTACGAGCAGTACTTC.

The chain uses TRBV9 and TRBJ2-1; no definite D call. Germline V CDR1 and CDR2: SGDLS, YYNGEE. V lost 0 bases and J 3 bases, leaving 13 bases between the germline ends. This CDR3 is 16 amino acids long. CDR3 coding DNA: TGTGCCAGCAGCGTAGAAAGGAGTCCCATCTACAATGAGCAGTTCTTC. This encodes CASSVERSPIYNEQFF.

CDR3 protein: CASSLEGQRIHEQYF. The CDR3 DNA is TGCGCCAGCAGCTTGGAGGGACAGCGGATCCACGAGCAGTACTTC. V is TRBV5-1 and J is TRBJ2-7, with 7 bases lining up with TRBD1. This CDR3 is built from 15 residues. CDR1 SGHRS and CDR2 YFSETQ come from the germline V gene. Trimming at V came to 0 bases and at J to 5 bases, leaving 8 bases not matched to a gene.

This chain connects TRBV2 to TRBJ1-3, with D tentatively TRBD1 (6 bases). Germline-derived CDR1 and CDR2 are SNHLY and FYNNEI. The CDR3 consists of 15 residues. The V and J ends lost 6 bases and 4 bases respectively, with 16 bases between them. The CDR3 here is CASRGPGTLGNTIYF. CDR3 bases: TGTGCCAGCAGAGGGCCCGGGACACTCGGAAACACCATATATTTT.

The CDR3 spells CSWGEGGSTDTQYF. In nucleotides, the CDR3 is TGCAGCTGGGGAGAGGGCGGTAGCACAGATACGCAGTATTTT. This chain uses TRBV29-1 with TRBJ2-3, with D tentatively TRBD2 (5 bases). This CDR3 comprises 14 residues. Trimming removed 8 bases from V and 0 bases from J, with 15 bases in between. The germline gives CDR1 SQVTM, CDR2 ANQGSEA.

V is TRBV7-7 and J is TRBJ2-2, with TRBD1 identical over 8 bases. The CDR3 is made up of 15 amino acids. CDR1 and CDR2 from the germline V gene are SSHAT and FNYEAQ (reference sequence). Trimming took 5 bases from V and 3 from J; bases not matched to a gene: 5. Written as DNA, the CDR3 is TGTGCCAGCAGCGCTACAGGGGGAGACACCGGGGAGCTGTTTTTT. Translation: CASSATGGDTGELFF.

The rearrangement uses TRBV29-1 and TRBJ1-1, with D tentatively TRBD1 (6 bases). V lost 6 bases, J lost 6 bases, and 23 bases lay in between. The CDR3 spans 15 residues. From germline, CDR1 is SQVTM and CDR2 ANQGSEA. The CDR3: CSVRQKEGGDPEAFF. Written as DNA, the CDR3 is TGCAGCGTACGACAGAAGGAAGGGGGTGACCCTGAAGCTTTCTTT.

The chain has TRBV7-3 and TRBJ2-1; tentatively, D is TRBD2 (6 bases). This CDR3 is built from 16 residues. Per the germline V gene, CDR1 is SGHTA and CDR2 is FQGTGA. V dropped 2 bases and J dropped 5 bases, with 16 bases sitting between them. The CDR3 region is CASSLWREAGDNEQFF. CDR3 bases: TGTGCCAGCAGCTTATGGCGGGAAGCGGGCGACAATGAGCAGTTCTTC.

The V and J genes are TRBV30 and TRBJ1-5; D remains ambiguous. The ends were cut back, 5 bases at V and 9 bases at J, with 14 bases in the middle. CDR1 is GTSNPN and CDR2 is SVGIG in the germline V gene (reference sequence). The CDR3 is 12 residues long. CDR3: CAWGSTGVPQHF. CDR3 sequence (DNA): TGTGCCTGGGGCTCAACCGGGGTGCCCCAGCATTTT.

The CDR3 sequence: CASSGLLAGGPREQYF. The CDR3 DNA reads TGTGCCAGCAGTGGCCTTCTCGCGGGAGGGCCGAGAGAGCAGTACTTC. J is TRBJ2-7 and V is TRBV6-4; 9 nucleotides agree with TRBD2. Per the germline V gene, CDR1 is MRHNA and CDR2 is SNTAGT. The CDR3 covers 16 residues. The V gene end was trimmed by 4 bases and the J gene end by 7 bases; junction bases not matched to a gene: 14.

This clone was detected only once. The chain uses TRBV28 and TRBJ2-2; 8 positions agree with TRBD1. CDR1 is MDHEN, CDR2 SYDVKM, per germline. The CDR3 sequence is 15 residues long. V lost 8 bases to trimming and J lost 1 base; unmatched junction nucleotides: 6. CDR3 DNA: TGTGCCAGCCTACTCGGGACAGGGAACACCGGGGAGCTGTTTTTT. Protein product: CASLLGTGNTGELFF.

The chain carries TRBV6-6 and TRBJ1-5, with D perhaps matching TRBD1 (5 bases). The germline V gene encodes CDR1 MNHNY and CDR2 SVGAGI (reference sequence). Trimming pared 6 bases from V and 11 bases from J, leaving 14 bases between. The CDR3 is 12 amino acids. CDR3 DNA sequence: TGTGCCAGCAGCCGGGTCCGGGGGGCCCAGCATTTT. This encodes CASSRVRGAQHF.

CDR3 region: CASSVGGGLGSYNEQFF. As DNA, the CDR3 is TGTGCCAGCAGCGTGGGTGGGGGACTAGGCTCCTACAATGAGCAGTTCTTC. The chain links TRBV9 to TRBJ2-1, with TRBD2 matching over 8 bases. Germline V gene data show CDR1 as SGDLS and CDR2 as YYNGEE. With V trimmed by 2 bases and J by 0 bases, 7 bases remained unmatched. The CDR3 extends over 17 amino acids.

This chain links TRBV27 with TRBJ2-3; maybe TRBD2 (6 bases). From germline, CDR1 is MNHEY and CDR2 SMNVEV (reference sequence). Trimming shortened V by 3 bases and J by 4 bases, and 11 bases separated the two germline ends. The CDR3 is 14 amino acids. The CDR3 protein is CASSFGGTADTQYF. For the CDR3, the DNA is TGTGCCAGCAGTTTCGGGGGAACGGCAGATACGCAGTATTTT.